This T cell receptor beta chain was sequenced in a study of cytomegalovirus exposure and HLA in healthy donors. Study observations and caveats: Some public TCRs appeared in many individuals, while most sequences were rare. Reports described diagnosis of cytomegalovirus status by the classifier as highly specific and sensitive. In vitro assays verified that a few CMV-associated chains recognized CMV antigens specifically.

This table comes from immunoSEQ multiplex PCR, and its TCRdb copy is limited to in-frame clones, with some not included. The sample has approximately 260,000 clones, about 86% seen once. The donors were members of the roughly 130-subject validation cohort (separate from the approximately 730-subject first cohort). CDR3 length equals 13 residues. V was shortened by 1 base and J by 8 bases, with 11 bases between the two germline ends. Germline CDR1 reads SEHNR; CDR2 reads FQNEAQ (reference sequence). The table lists this clone with a few counts. Its antigen remains unidentified. This TCR came from a woman between 18 and 29 years old in good health and CMV-seronegative. V usage is TRBV7-9 and J usage is TRBJ1-1; no reliable D call. Sequencing was carried out using PBMCs. The CDR3 spells CASSLGEGGEAFF. The CDR3 region has the DNA TGTGCCAGCAGCTTAGGAGAGGGCGGGGAAGCTTTCTTT.